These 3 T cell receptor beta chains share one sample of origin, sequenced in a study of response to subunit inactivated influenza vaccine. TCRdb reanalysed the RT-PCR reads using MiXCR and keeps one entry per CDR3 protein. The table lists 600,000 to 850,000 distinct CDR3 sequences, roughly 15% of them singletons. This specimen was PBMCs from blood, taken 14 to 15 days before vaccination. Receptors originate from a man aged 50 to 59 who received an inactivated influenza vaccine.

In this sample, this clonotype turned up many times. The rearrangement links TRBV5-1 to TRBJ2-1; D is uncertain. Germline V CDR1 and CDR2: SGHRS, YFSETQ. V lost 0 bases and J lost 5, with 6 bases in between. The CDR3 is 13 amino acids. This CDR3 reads CASSLGSNNEQFF. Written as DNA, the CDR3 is TGCGCCAGCAGCTTGGGGTCGAACAATGAGCAGTTCTTC.

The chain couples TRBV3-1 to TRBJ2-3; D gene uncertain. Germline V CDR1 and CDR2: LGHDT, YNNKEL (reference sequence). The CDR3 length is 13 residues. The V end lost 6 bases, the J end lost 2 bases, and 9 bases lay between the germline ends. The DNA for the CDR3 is TGTGCCAGCAGTGGCAGAAACACAGATACGCAGTATTTT. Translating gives CASSGRNTDTQYF.

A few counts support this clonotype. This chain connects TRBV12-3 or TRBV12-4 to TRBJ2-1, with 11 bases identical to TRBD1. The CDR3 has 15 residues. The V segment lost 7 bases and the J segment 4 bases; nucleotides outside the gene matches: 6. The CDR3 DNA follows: TGTGCCAGCATCGCCGGACAGGGGGCTTACAATGAGCAGTTCTTC. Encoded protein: CASIAGQGAYNEQFF.